This T cell receptor (beta chain) comes out of a study of spatial heterogeneity in lung cancer. Study in general: Bulk RNA-seq from matched material yielded a T cell module score that correlated strongly with TCR transcript counts in tumor regions.

As to time point: sample taken at primary tumor resection. Samples were obtained from around 73 donors, all untreated early-stage non-small cell lung cancer patients. The authors sequenced whole RNA from tumor, nontumor lung or frozen PBMC without sorting. This clonotype ranks as medium-sized. Antigen unknown. In a library made to pick up alpha chains, this beta chain is a stray read with a size that means little. General study findings and limits: Expanded alpha and beta TCR counts within tumors tracked tumor mutation counts.

CDR3 length equals 15 residues. The V gene lost 0 bases and the J gene lost 5 bases, with 11 bases spanning the gap. Germline CDR1 is SGHAT and CDR2 is FQNNGV. Via MiXCR, TCRdb re-called the 5' RACE reads, giving one row per CDR3 protein. The sample includes around 4,000 distinct CDR3 sequences, roughly 8.8% of them seen just once. V gene TRBV11-2 combines with J gene TRBJ2-1; possible D gene TRBD2, 6 bases. The TCR originated in a male donor with early-stage non-small cell lung cancer. The sample consisted of lung tumor tissue, taken at surgery. CDR3: CASSLESGFNNEQFF. The CDR3 nucleotides are TGTGCCAGCAGCTTAGAAAGCGGGTTCAACAATGAGCAGTTCTTC.